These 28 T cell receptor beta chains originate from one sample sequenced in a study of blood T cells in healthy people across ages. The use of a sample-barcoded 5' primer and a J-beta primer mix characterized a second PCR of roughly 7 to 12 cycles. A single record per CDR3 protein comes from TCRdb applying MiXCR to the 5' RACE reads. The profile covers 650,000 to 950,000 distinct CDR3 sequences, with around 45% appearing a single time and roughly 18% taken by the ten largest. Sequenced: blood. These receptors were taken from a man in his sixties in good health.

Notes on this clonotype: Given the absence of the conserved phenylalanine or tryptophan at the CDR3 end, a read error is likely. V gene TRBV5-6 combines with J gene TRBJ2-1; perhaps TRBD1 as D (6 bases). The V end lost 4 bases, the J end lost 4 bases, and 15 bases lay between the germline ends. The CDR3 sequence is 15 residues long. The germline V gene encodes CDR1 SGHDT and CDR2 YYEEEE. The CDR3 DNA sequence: TGTGCCAGCAGCACAGTTGGGGACACTTACAATGAGCAGTTCTTA. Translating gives CASSTVGDTYNEQFL.

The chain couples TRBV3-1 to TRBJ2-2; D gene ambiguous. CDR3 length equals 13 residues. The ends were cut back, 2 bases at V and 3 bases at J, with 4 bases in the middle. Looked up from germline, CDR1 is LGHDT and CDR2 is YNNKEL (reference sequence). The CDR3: CASSQHYTGELFF. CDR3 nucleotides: TGTGCCAGCAGCCAACACTACACCGGGGAGCTGTTTTTT.

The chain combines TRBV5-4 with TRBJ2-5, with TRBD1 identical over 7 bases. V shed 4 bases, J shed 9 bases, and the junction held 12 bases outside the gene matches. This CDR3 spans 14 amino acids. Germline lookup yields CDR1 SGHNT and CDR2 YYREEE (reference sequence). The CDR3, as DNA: TGTGCCAGCAGCCAGGGACAGAGAAAAGGGGCCCAGTACTTC. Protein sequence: CASSQGQRKGAQYF.

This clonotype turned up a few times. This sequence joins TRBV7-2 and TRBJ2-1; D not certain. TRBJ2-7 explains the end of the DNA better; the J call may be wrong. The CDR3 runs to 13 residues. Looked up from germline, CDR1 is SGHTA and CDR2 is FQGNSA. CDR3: CASSLGSAHEQYF. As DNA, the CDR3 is TGTGCCAGCAGCTTAGGCTCAGCACACGAGCAGTACTTC.

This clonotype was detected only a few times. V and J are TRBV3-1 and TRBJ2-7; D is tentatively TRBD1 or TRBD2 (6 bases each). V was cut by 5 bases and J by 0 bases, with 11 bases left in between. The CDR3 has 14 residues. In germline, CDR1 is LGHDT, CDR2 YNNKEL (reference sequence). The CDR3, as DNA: TGTGCCAGCAGCGCACAGGGACTCTCCTACGAGCAGTACTTC. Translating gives CASSAQGLSYEQYF.

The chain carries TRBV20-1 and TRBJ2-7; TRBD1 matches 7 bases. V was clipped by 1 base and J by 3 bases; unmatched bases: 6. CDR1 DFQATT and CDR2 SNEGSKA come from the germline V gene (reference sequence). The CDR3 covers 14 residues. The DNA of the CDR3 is TGCAGTGCTAGAGTGCGACAGGGACACTACGAGCAGTACTTC. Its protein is CSARVRQGHYEQYF.

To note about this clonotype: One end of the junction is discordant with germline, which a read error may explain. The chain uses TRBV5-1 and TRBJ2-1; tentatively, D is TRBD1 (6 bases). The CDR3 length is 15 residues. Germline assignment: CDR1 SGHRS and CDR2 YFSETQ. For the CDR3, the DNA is TGCGCCAGCAGCCCGGACAGCGTCACCTACAATGGGCAGTTCTTC. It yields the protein CASSPDSVTYNGQFF.

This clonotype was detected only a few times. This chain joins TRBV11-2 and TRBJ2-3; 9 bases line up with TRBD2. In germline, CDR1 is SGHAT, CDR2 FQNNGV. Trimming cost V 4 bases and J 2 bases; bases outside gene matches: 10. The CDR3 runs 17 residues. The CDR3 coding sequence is TGTGCCAGCAGCTACGCACCCACTAGCGGGTTCACAGATACGCAGTATTTT. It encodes CASSYAPTSGFTDTQYF.

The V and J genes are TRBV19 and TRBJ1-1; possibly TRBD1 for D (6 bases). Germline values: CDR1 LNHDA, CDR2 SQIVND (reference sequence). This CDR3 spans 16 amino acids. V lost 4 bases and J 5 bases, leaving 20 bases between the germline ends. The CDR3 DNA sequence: TGTGCCAGTAGTAACCCCTCGGCACAGGGAATAACTGAAGCTTTCTTT. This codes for CASSNPSAQGITEAFF.

CDR3 residues: CATSRQGSSAGANVLTF. CDR3 in DNA: TGTGCCACCAGCAGGCAGGGGAGTTCGGCTGGGGCCAACGTCCTGACTTTC. This chain uses TRBV15 with TRBJ2-6, with D maybe TRBD1 (6 bases). There are 17 residues in the CDR3. Germline V CDR1 and CDR2: LNHNV, YYDKDF (reference sequence). V was cut by 3 bases and J by 2 bases, with 14 bases left in between.

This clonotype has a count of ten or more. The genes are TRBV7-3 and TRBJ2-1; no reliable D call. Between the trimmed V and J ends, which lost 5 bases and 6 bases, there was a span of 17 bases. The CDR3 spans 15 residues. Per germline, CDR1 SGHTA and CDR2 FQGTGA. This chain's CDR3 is CASSPGPSTLNEQFF. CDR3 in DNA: TGTGCCAGCAGCCCCGGGCCCTCGACCCTCAATGAGCAGTTCTTC.

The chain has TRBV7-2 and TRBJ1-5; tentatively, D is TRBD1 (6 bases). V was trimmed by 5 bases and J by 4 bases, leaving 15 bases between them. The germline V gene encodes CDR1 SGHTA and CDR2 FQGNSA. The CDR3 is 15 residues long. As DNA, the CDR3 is TGTGCCAGCAGCATCACGACAGGTGGGAATCAGCCCCAGCATTTT. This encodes CASSITTGGNQPQHF.

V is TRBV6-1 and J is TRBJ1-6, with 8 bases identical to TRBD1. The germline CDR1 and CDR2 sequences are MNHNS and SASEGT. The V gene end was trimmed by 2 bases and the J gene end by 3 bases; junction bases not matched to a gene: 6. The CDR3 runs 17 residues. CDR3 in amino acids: CASSERQGTLYNSPLHF. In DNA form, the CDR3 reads TGTGCCAGCAGTGAAAGACAGGGGACCCTCTATAATTCACCCCTCCACTTT.

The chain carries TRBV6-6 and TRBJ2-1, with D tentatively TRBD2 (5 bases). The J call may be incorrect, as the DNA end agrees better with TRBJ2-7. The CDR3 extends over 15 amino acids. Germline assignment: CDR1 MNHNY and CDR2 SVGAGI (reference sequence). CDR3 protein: CASSYGGQSGNEQYF. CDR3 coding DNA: TGTGCCAGCAGTTACGGTGGGCAGAGCGGAAATGAGCAGTACTTC.

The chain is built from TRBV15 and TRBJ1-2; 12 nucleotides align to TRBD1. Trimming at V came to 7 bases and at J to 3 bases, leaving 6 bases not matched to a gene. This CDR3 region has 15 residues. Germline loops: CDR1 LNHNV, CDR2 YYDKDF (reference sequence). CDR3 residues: CATTRDRGLDYGYTF. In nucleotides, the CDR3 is TGTGCCACCACCCGGGACAGGGGGCTGGACTATGGCTACACCTTC.

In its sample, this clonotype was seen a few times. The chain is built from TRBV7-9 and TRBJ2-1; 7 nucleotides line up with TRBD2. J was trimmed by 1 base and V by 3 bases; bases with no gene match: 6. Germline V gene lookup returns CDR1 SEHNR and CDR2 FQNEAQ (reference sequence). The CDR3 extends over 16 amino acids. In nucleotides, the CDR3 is TGTGCCAGCAGCTTCTCACGGGGGGAGTCCTACAATGAGCAGTTCTTC. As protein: CASSFSRGESYNEQFF.

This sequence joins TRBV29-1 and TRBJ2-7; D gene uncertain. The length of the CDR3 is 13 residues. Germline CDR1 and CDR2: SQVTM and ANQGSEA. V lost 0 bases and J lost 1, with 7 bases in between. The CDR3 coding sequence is TGCAGCGTTGAAGATCCCTGGTCCTACGAGCAGTACTTC. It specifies CSVEDPWSYEQYF.

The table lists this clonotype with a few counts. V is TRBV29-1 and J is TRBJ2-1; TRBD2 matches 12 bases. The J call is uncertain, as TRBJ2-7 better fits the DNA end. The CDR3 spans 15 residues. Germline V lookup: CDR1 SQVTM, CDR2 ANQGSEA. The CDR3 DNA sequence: TGCAGCGGTGCGACTAGCGGGGGATCCTACAATGAGCAGTACTTC. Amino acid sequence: CSGATSGGSYNEQYF.

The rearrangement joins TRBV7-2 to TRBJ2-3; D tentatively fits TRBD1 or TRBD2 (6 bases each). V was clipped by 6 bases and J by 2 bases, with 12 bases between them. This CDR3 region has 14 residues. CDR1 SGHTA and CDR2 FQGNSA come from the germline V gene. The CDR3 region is CASSRGDNTDTQYF. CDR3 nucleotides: TGTGCCAGCAGTAGGGGGGACAACACAGATACGCAGTATTTT.

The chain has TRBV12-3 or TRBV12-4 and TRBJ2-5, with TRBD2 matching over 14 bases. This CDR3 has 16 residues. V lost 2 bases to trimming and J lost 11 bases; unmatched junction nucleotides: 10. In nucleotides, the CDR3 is TGTGCCAGCAGTTTACCGGGGACTAGCGGGGGCCGAAAACAGTACTTC. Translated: CASSLPGTSGGRKQYF.

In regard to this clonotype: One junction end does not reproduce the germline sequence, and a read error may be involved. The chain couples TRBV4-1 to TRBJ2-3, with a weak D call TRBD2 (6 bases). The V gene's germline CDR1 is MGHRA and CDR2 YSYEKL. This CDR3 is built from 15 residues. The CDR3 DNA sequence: TGCGCCAGCAGCCGAACGGGACTGAGCACAGATACGCGGTATTTT. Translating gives CASSRTGLSTDTRYF.

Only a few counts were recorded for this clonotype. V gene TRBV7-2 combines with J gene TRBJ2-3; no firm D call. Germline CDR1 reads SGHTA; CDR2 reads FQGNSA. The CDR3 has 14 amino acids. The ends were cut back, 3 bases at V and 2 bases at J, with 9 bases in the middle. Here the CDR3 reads CASSFTQATDTQYF. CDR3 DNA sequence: TGTGCCAGCAGCTTCACGCAGGCCACAGATACGCAGTATTTT. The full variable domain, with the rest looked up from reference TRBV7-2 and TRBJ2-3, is GAGVSQSPSNKVTEKGKDVELRCDPISGHTALYWYRQSLGQGLEFLIYFQGNSAPDKSGLPSDRFSAERTGGSVSTLTIQRTQQEDSAVYLCASSFTQATDTQYFGPGTRLTVL.

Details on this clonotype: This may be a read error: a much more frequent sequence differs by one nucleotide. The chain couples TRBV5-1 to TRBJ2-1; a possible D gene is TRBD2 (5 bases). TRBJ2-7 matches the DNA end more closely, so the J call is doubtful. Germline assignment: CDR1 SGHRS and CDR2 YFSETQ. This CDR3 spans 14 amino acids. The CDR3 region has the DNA TGCGCCAGCCGCCATGGGAGCTCCTACAATGAGCAGTACTTC. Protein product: CASRHGSSYNEQYF.

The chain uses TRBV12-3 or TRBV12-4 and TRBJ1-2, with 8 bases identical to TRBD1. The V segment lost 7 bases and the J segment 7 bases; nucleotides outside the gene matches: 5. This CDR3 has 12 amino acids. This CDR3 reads CASTQDRVGYTF. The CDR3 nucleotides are TGTGCCAGCACTCAGGACAGGGTTGGCTACACCTTC.

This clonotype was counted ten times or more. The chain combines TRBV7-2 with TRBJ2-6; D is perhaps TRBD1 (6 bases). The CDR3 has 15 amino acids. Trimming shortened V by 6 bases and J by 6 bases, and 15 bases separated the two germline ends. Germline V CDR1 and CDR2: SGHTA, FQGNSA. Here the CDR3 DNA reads TGTGCCAGCAGATCCAGACAGGTGATGGCCAACGTCCTGACTTTC. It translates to CASRSRQVMANVLTF.

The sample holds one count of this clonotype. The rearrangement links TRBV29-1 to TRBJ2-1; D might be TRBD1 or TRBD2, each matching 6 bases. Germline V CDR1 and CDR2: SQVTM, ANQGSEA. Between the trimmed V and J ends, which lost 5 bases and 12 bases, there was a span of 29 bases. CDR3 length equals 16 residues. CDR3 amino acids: CSVRPRGPTTNSGQFF. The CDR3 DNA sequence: TGCAGCGTTAGACCACGGGGGCCCACGACCAACAGTGGGCAGTTCTTC.

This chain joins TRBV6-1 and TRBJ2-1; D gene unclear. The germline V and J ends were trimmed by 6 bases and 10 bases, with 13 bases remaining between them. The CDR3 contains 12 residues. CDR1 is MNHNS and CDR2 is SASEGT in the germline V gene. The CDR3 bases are TGTGCCAGCAGGCCGTCAGGACGAGAGCAGTTCTTC. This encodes CASRPSGREQFF.

In nucleotides, the CDR3 is TGTGCCAGCAGCTTAGGCCAGGGGGGGGCCAAAAACATTCAGTACTTC. Amino acid sequence: CASSLGQGGAKNIQYF. The chain employs TRBV7-9 and TRBJ2-4; D may correspond to TRBD1 or TRBD2 (7 bases each). Trimming removed 1 base at V and 1 base at J, with 11 bases between. CDR1 is SEHNR and CDR2 is FQNEAQ in the germline V gene (reference sequence). This CDR3 is built from 16 residues. Drawing the rest from reference TRBV7-9 and TRBJ2-4, the complete variable domain is DTGVSQNPRHKITKRGQNVTFRCDPISEHNRLYWYRQTLGQGPEFLTYFQNEAQLEKSRLLSDRFSAERPKGSFSTLEIQRTEQGDSAMYLCASSLGQGGAKNIQYFGAGTRLSVL.